The 32 T cell receptor beta chains given below trace back to one sample, sequenced in a study of shared clonotypes between healthy human individuals. Repertoires were generated with immunoSEQ multiplex PCR, while TCRdb's copy carries only in-frame clones and drops some. The sample carries 300,000 to 400,000 clones, approximately 79% recorded once. Input material: memory CD4+ T cells sorted from blood. Subset described: CD45RA-negative fraction. The receptor source for this set is a man aged 25 to 40 in good health.

This clone was counted between two and nine times. The rearrangement joins TRBV28 to TRBJ2-7; maybe TRBD2 (6 bases). Germline loops: CDR1 MDHEN, CDR2 SYDVKM. CDR3 length equals 15 residues. V gave up 2 bases and J gave up 2 bases, with 13 bases separating them. The CDR3 DNA is TGTGCCAGCAGTTTAATTGCTAGCGAAACCTACGAGCAGTACTTC. Residues: CASSLIASETYEQYF.

V is TRBV27 and J is TRBJ2-1; TRBD2 agrees at 10 bases. CDR3 size: 17 residues. The V segment lost 0 bases and the J segment 1 base; nucleotides outside the gene matches: 3. The germline V gene encodes CDR1 MNHEY and CDR2 SMNVEV (reference sequence). In DNA, the CDR3 is TGTGCCAGCAGTTTATCGGCTAGCGGGAGATCCTACAATGAGCAGTTCTTC. This sequence encodes CASSLSASGRSYNEQFF.

The chain couples TRBV2 to TRBJ1-3; 11 nucleotides align to TRBD1. Losses at the gene ends were 6 bases for V and 3 bases for J; bases not matched to a gene: 7. The CDR3 extends over 16 amino acids. The germline V gene encodes CDR1 SNHLY and CDR2 FYNNEI. DNA of the CDR3: TGTGCCAGCAGAGCGGGACAGGGGGTGAATGGAAACACCATATATTTT. This sequence encodes CASRAGQGVNGNTIYF.

This clone appeared once. This rearrangement joins TRBV9 to TRBJ2-3, with 7 bases aligning to TRBD2. Germline lookup yields CDR1 SGDLS and CDR2 YYNGEE. The ends lost 4 bases at V and 2 bases at J; junction bases unmatched: 13. This CDR3 region has 17 residues. The CDR3 loop reads CASSLSPSGTNTDTQYF. The CDR3 DNA reads as TGTGCCAGCAGCCTTTCTCCCAGCGGGACTAACACAGATACGCAGTATTTT.

V gene TRBV7-9 combines with J gene TRBJ2-1; D gene ambiguous. The V end was cut by 7 bases, the J end by 16 bases, with 17 bases between. Per the germline V gene, CDR1 is SEHNR and CDR2 is FQNEAQ (reference sequence). CDR3 length equals 11 residues. CDR3 sequence: CASTVGPVSFF. Here the CDR3 DNA reads TGTGCCAGCACCGTGGGCCCCGTGTCTTTCTTC.

The chain joins TRBV7-9 to TRBJ1-2, with TRBD1 identical over 8 bases. J was trimmed by 7 bases and V by 5 bases; bases with no gene match: 12. The CDR3 has 15 residues. CDR1 and CDR2 (germline): SEHNR, FQNEAQ (reference sequence). This CDR3 is CASSRTETGVSGYTF. The CDR3 coding sequence is TGTGCCAGCAGCCGTACAGAGACAGGGGTCAGTGGCTACACCTTC.

The rearrangement links TRBV5-1 to TRBJ1-4; unclear D gene. CDR1 and CDR2 from the germline V gene are SGHRS and YFSETQ. This CDR3 has 14 residues. V lost 0 bases and J lost 8, with 11 bases in between. CDR3 region: CASSLAGSVEKLFF. The CDR3 nucleotides read TGCGCCAGCAGCTTGGCGGGGAGTGTCGAAAAACTGTTTTTT. The full variable domain, completed using reference TRBV5-1 and TRBJ1-4, is KAGVTQTPRYLIKTRGQQVTLSCSPISGHRSVSWYQQTPGQGLQFLFEYFSETQRNKGNFPGRFSGRQFSNSRSEMNVSTLELGDSALYLCASSLAGSVEKLFFGSGTQLSVL.

As regards this clone: The junction and the germline gene differ at one end; a read error may be behind it. The rearrangement joins TRBV27 to TRBJ2-1, with 7 nucleotides matching TRBD1. The germline CDR1 and CDR2 sequences are MNHEY and SMNVEV (reference sequence). The length of the CDR3 is 13 residues. The CDR3 nucleotides read TGTGCCAGCAGTATATCACAGGGGAGTGAGCAGTTCTTC. It encodes CASSISQGSEQFF.

In this sample, this clone turned up a few times. The chain employs TRBV27 and TRBJ1-4; no reliable D call. Trimming took off 0 bases at V and 8 bases at J, with 13 bases between the two ends. Germline assignment: CDR1 MNHEY and CDR2 SMNVEV (reference sequence). The CDR3 covers 15 residues. The CDR3 spells CASSLSGGQWEKLFF. CDR3 coding DNA: TGTGCCAGCAGTTTATCGGGCGGGCAATGGGAAAAACTGTTTTTT.

The chain links TRBV4-3 to TRBJ2-7; 9 bases agree with TRBD1. With 8 bases clipped from V and 6 bases from J, the junction kept 11 bases outside the gene matches. CDR3 size: 14 residues. Germline CDR1 reads LGHNA; CDR2 reads YSLEER. CDR3 nucleotide sequence: TGCGCCAGCGTGACGGACAGGGGACTTCCCGAGCAGTACTTC. It codes for CASVTDRGLPEQYF.

The J gene is TRBJ1-5, the V gene TRBV2; TRBD1 aligns across 10 bases. Germline CDR1 reads SNHLY; CDR2 reads FYNNEI. CDR3 size: 14 residues. After removal of 6 bases from V and 7 bases from J, the junction contained 6 bases not matched to a gene. The CDR3: CASRRDRGYQPQHF. The CDR3 coding sequence is TGTGCCAGCAGACGGGACAGGGGATACCAGCCCCAGCATTTT.

The V and J genes are TRBV27 and TRBJ2-3; TRBD2 aligns across 11 bases. The CDR3 is 15 amino acids. Germline V CDR1 and CDR2: MNHEY, SMNVEV (reference sequence). After removal of 7 bases from V and 6 bases from J, the junction contained 9 bases not matched to a gene. This chain's CDR3 is CASIGVAGGPDTQYF. The CDR3 region has the DNA TGTGCCAGCATAGGGGTAGCGGGAGGGCCTGATACGCAGTATTTT.

This clone was observed at least ten times. The CDR3 protein is CASSLETWRKGAQSYTF. The CDR3 DNA follows: TGTGCCAGCAGCTTAGAGACTTGGCGGAAAGGGGCGCAAAGCTACACCTTC. The V gene is TRBV7-2, the J gene TRBJ1-2; tentatively, D is TRBD1 (5 bases). This CDR3 comprises 17 residues. CDR1 SGHTA and CDR2 FQGNSA come from the germline V gene. The V gene lost 1 base and the J gene lost 9 bases, with 24 bases spanning the gap.

This rearrangement joins TRBV18 to TRBJ2-5, with unresolved D. Germline V lookup: CDR1 KGHSH, CDR2 LQKENI. With 3 bases removed from V and 7 bases from J, the gap between germline ends came to 18 bases. The CDR3 covers 15 residues. The chain's CDR3 is CASSPNLQYMGTQYF. CDR3 nucleotides: TGTGCCAGCTCACCCAACCTACAATATATGGGGACCCAGTACTTC.

This clone was counted many times. The rearrangement joins TRBV28 to TRBJ1-5; possible D gene TRBD1, 6 bases. V gave up 4 bases and J gave up 4 bases, with 23 bases separating them. From germline, CDR1 is MDHEN and CDR2 SYDVKM. The CDR3 totals 18 residues. CDR3 in amino acids: CASSWPPRGSRNNQPQHF. DNA for the CDR3: TGTGCCAGCAGTTGGCCCCCGAGGGGGAGCAGGAATAATCAGCCCCAGCATTTT.

The gene calls are TRBV6-6 and TRBJ1-6; no firm D call. The CDR3 has 11 amino acids. Deletions cut 4 bases from V and 8 bases from J, with 3 bases between. Germline values: CDR1 MNHNY, CDR2 SVGAGI (reference sequence). The DNA for the CDR3 is TGTGCCAGCAGTTCCCATTCACCCCTCCACTTT. It is translated as CASSSHSPLHF.

The rearrangement joins TRBV10-3 to TRBJ1-2; possibly TRBD1 for D (5 bases). The germline gives CDR1 ENHRY, CDR2 SYGVKD. Deletions cut 11 bases from V and 4 bases from J, with 20 bases between. The CDR3 extends over 14 amino acids. The CDR3 bases are TGTGCCGCCGCACAGGACCTTTCTGGCTATGGCTACACCTTC. This gives the protein CAAAQDLSGYGYTF.

The sample holds one count of this clone. The rearrangement uses TRBV5-1 and TRBJ2-1, with D tentatively TRBD1 (7 bases). The V gene's germline CDR1 is SGHRS and CDR2 YFSETQ. Trimming stripped 1 base from V and 8 bases from J, with 16 bases between. The CDR3 runs to 15 residues. The CDR3 DNA sequence: TGCGCCAGCAGCTTGCGGACAGGAGGGGGGTATGAGCAGTTCTTC. Translation: CASSLRTGGGYEQFF.

Regarding this clone: Other DNA sequences in this sample translate to the same CDR3. The rearrangement uses TRBV5-1 and TRBJ2-5; unclear D gene. Per germline, CDR1 SGHRS and CDR2 YFSETQ. CDR3 length: 12 amino acids. Trimming removed 0 bases at V and 5 bases at J, with 5 bases between. This chain's CDR3 is CASSLAGETQYF. The CDR3 DNA sequence: TGCGCCAGCAGCTTGGCCGGTGAGACCCAGTACTTC. Full variable domain (missing parts from reference TRBV5-1 and TRBJ2-5): KAGVTQTPRYLIKTRGQQVTLSCSPISGHRSVSWYQQTPGQGLQFLFEYFSETQRNKGNFPGRFSGRQFSNSRSEMNVSTLELGDSALYLCASSLAGETQYFGPGTRLLVL.

The chain joins TRBV29-1 to TRBJ2-2; TRBD1 matches at 7 bases. V lost 5 bases and J lost 0; bases outside the gene matches: 6. Germline V gene sequence: CDR1 SQVTM, CDR2 ANQGSEA. This CDR3 contains 15 residues. The CDR3 bases are TGCAGCGTTTCCACAGGGGATACGAACACCGGGGAGCTGTTTTTT. Its translation: CSVSTGDTNTGELFF.

About this clone: Within the sample, other DNA sequences also encode this same CDR3. The rearrangement joins TRBV5-6 to TRBJ1-5; D might be TRBD1 (5 bases). Germline CDR1 and CDR2: SGHDT and YYEEEE. The CDR3 extends over 14 amino acids. Trimming took off 4 bases at V and 4 bases at J, with 12 bases between the two ends. The CDR3 nucleotides read TGTGCCAGCAGCAACACAGGACTAAATCAGCCCCAGCATTTT. Its translation is CASSNTGLNQPQHF.

The V call is TRBV27, the J call TRBJ1-3; D is uncertain. Trimming took 3 bases from V and 4 from J, leaving 7 bases between them. Germline CDR1 reads MNHEY; CDR2 reads SMNVEV (reference sequence). The CDR3 covers 13 residues. The CDR3 coding sequence is TGTGCCAGCAGTTTTTCTGCCGGAAACACCATATATTTT. Its translation: CASSFSAGNTIYF.

The rearrangement joins TRBV18 to TRBJ2-2, with 7 bases lining up with TRBD1. Germline assignment: CDR1 KGHSH and CDR2 LQKENI. V lost 5 bases, J lost 3 bases, and 6 bases stayed unmatched. CDR3 length: 15 amino acids. Here the CDR3 reads CASSRGQLDTGELFF. The CDR3 DNA reads as TGTGCCAGCTCAAGGGGACAGTTGGACACCGGGGAGCTGTTTTTT.

This chain joins TRBV28 and TRBJ2-1, with 11 bases aligning to TRBD2. Per the germline V gene, CDR1 is MDHEN and CDR2 is SYDVKM. The junction had 4 bases not matched to a gene; V was cut back by 7 bases and J by 5 bases. The CDR3 has 14 residues. CDR3 protein: CASTPGLADNEQFF. The CDR3 nucleotides are TGTGCCAGCACCCCGGGACTAGCGGACAATGAGCAGTTCTTC.

This chain joins TRBV7-8 and TRBJ2-1; unclear D gene. CDR3 length: 11 residues. Trimming took 2 bases from V and 9 from J, leaving 5 bases between them. CDR1 and CDR2 (germline): SGHVS, FQNEAQ. This chain's CDR3 is CASSLILEQFF. The CDR3 coding sequence is TGTGCCAGCAGCTTAATTCTTGAGCAGTTCTTC.

This clone was detected a few times. V usage is TRBV18 and J usage is TRBJ2-4; 8 nucleotides match TRBD2. Germline V gene lookup returns CDR1 KGHSH and CDR2 LQKENI. The CDR3 extends over 15 amino acids. Germline trimming cut 6 bases from V and 7 bases from J; bases unmatched to any gene: 11. The CDR3 sequence is CASSARTSNRNIQYF. CDR3 bases: TGTGCCAGCTCGGCTAGGACTAGCAATCGGAACATTCAGTACTTC.

This chain links TRBV14 with TRBJ1-2; maybe TRBD1 (6 bases). The CDR3 is 16 amino acids. From germline, CDR1 is SGHDN and CDR2 FVKESK. V lost 0 bases and J lost 2, with 13 bases in between. For the CDR3, the DNA is TGTGCCAGCAGCCAAGATGCGGGGGCGCGAAACTATGGCTACACCTTC. Its protein product is CASSQDAGARNYGYTF.

This clone was found once. CDR3 protein: CASTQTGYEQFF. The CDR3 nucleotides are TGTGCCAGCACCCAGACCGGGTATGAGCAGTTCTTC. The chain has TRBV6-1 and TRBJ2-1, with D unclear. Trimming removed 7 bases from V and 8 bases from J, with 12 bases in between. This CDR3 is built from 12 residues. CDR1 and CDR2 (germline): MNHNS, SASEGT.

The rearrangement links TRBV7-9 to TRBJ1-4; D not resolved. Germline values: CDR1 SEHNR, CDR2 FQNEAQ (reference sequence). The V and J ends lost 1 base and 10 bases respectively, with 4 bases between them. The length of the CDR3 is 11 residues. The CDR3 nucleotides are TGTGCCAGCAGCTTAGATGGAAAACTGTTTTTT. This translates into CASSLDGKLFF.

This clone is a singleton in its sample. V and J are TRBV2 and TRBJ1-6; D perhaps matches TRBD1 (6 bases). CDR3 length: 13 residues. From germline, CDR1 is SNHLY and CDR2 FYNNEI. V lost 7 bases, J lost 7 bases, and 11 bases lay in between. The CDR3, as DNA: TGTGCCAGCAAGGGCAGGGGAAATTCACCCCTCCACTTT. Amino acid sequence: CASKGRGNSPLHF.

This sequence joins TRBV7-2 and TRBJ2-1; 8 bases agree with TRBD2. The CDR3 covers 14 residues. The ends lost 7 bases at V and 5 bases at J; junction bases unmatched: 7. In germline, CDR1 is SGHTA, CDR2 FQGNSA. As DNA, the CDR3 is TGTGCCAGCAACCCGGGACTAGGGCACAATGAGCAGTTCTTC. Amino acids: CASNPGLGHNEQFF.

The chain carries TRBV2 and TRBJ1-1; 11 positions match TRBD1. This CDR3 is 16 amino acids long. J was trimmed by 0 bases and V by 5 bases; bases with no gene match: 5. CDR1 and CDR2 from the germline V gene are SNHLY and FYNNEI. The CDR3 DNA sequence: TGTGCCAGCAGTTACCGGACAGGGGGCATGAACACTGAAGCTTTCTTT. Translation: CASSYRTGGMNTEAFF. Full variable domain (rest looked up from reference TRBV2 and TRBJ1-1): EPEVTQTPSHQVTQMGQEVILRCVPISNHLYFYWYRQILGQKVEFLVSFYNNEISEKSEIFDDQFSVERPDGSNFTLKIRSTKLEDSAMYFCASSYRTGGMNTEAFFGQGTRLTVV.